The 19 T cell receptor beta chains given below trace back to one sample, sequenced in a study of OX40 agonist ivuxolimab in advanced cancers. The repertoire was sequenced with immunoSEQ multiplex PCR; TCRdb's copy has only in-frame clones and lacks some. The sample consists of approximately 35,000 clones, under 85% of them appearing once. The sequenced sample was CD4+ or CD8+ T cells sorted from blood, obtained in a trial of the OX40 agonist ivuxolimab. These receptors were collected from an adult with an advanced solid tumor such as melanoma, head and neck, liver or kidney cancer.

This chain joins TRBV5-1 and TRBJ1-5, with no clear D. This CDR3 is 13 amino acids long. The germline V and J ends were trimmed by 0 bases and 4 bases, with 5 bases remaining between them. CDR1 SGHRS and CDR2 YFSETQ come from the germline V gene. The DNA of the CDR3 is TGCGCCAGCAGCTTGGACCGGAATCAGCCCCAGCATTTT. Protein product: CASSLDRNQPQHF.

The chain joins TRBV11-2 to TRBJ2-1, with 7 bases identical to TRBD1. Losses at the gene ends were 0 bases for V and 9 bases for J; bases not matched to a gene: 8. Germline loops: CDR1 SGHAT, CDR2 FQNNGV. The CDR3 runs to 15 residues. CDR3 DNA sequence: TGTGCCAGCAGCTTAGATAGGGGGCTACGAGGTGAGCAGTTCTTC. This gives the protein CASSLDRGLRGEQFF.

This chain connects TRBV5-8 to TRBJ2-3, with 8 bases matching TRBD1. The V and J ends lost 3 bases and 5 bases, in that order; junction bases with no gene match: 14. The length of the CDR3 is 17 residues. Germline CDR1 reads SGHTS; CDR2 reads YDEGEE. DNA of the CDR3: TGTGCCAGCAGCTGGGGAGGCAGGGGGCAAGTTATAGATACGCAGTATTTT. It translates to CASSWGGRGQVIDTQYF.

The chain couples TRBV4-1 to TRBJ2-1, with TRBD2 matching 9 bases. After removal of 0 bases from V and 3 bases from J, the junction contained 12 bases not matched to a gene. The CDR3 length is 19 residues. Germline CDR1 is MGHRA and CDR2 is YSYEKL. DNA for the CDR3: TGCGCCAGCAGCCAAGATGGCGCAGCGGGGGGTGTGGTCTACAATGAGCAGTTCTTC. Amino acid sequence: CASSQDGAAGGVVYNEQFF.

The DNA of the CDR3 is TGTGCCAGCAGTCAGACCGGCCGCCTTAACTATGGCTACACCTTC. Translating it yields CASSQTGRLNYGYTF. This sequence joins TRBV7-9 and TRBJ1-2; D unresolved. Germline CDR1 and CDR2: SEHNR and FQNEAQ (reference sequence). V shed 6 bases and J shed 1 base, with 15 bases lying between them. CDR3 length: 15 amino acids.

The V and J genes are TRBV11-3 and TRBJ1-2, with unresolved D. Germline-derived CDR1 and CDR2 are SGHNT and YENEEA. The CDR3 length is 15 residues. The V end was cut by 0 bases, the J end by 2 bases, with 10 bases between. CDR3 loop: CASSLDSDWNYGYTF. Here the CDR3 DNA reads TGTGCCAGCAGCTTAGATTCGGACTGGAACTATGGCTACACCTTC.

The rearrangement joins TRBV18 to TRBJ1-4; maybe TRBD1 (5 bases). Germline CDR1 is KGHSH and CDR2 is LQKENI. The length of the CDR3 is 15 residues. V lost 3 bases, J lost 7 bases, and 15 bases lay in between. The chain's CDR3 is CASSPRQPGGEKLFF. CDR3 coding DNA: TGTGCCAGCTCACCGCGACAGCCTGGAGGTGAAAAACTGTTTTTT.

The chain employs TRBV19 and TRBJ2-3, with a possible D match to TRBD1 (5 bases). CDR3 length: 16 amino acids. Germline CDR1 and CDR2: LNHDA and SQIVND (reference sequence). V lost 7 bases and J 0 bases, leaving 17 bases between the germline ends. In DNA, the CDR3 is TGTGCCAGTATCCTACCAGGGCTACGAAGCACAGATACGCAGTATTTT. This encodes CASILPGLRSTDTQYF.

The rearrangement uses TRBV6-1 and TRBJ1-3; unclear D gene. The CDR3 has 15 amino acids. V gave up 7 bases and J gave up 0 bases, with 13 bases separating them. Germline assignment: CDR1 MNHNS and CDR2 SASEGT. The CDR3 DNA reads as TGTGCCAGCAACGCCGGAGACCTCTCTGGAAACACCATATATTTT. Translated: CASNAGDLSGNTIYF.

CDR3: CASSPRETQYF. Here the CDR3 DNA reads TGTGCCAGCTCACCACGAGAGACCCAGTACTTC. J is TRBJ2-5 and V is TRBV18; D not resolved. Germline CDR1 KGHSH, CDR2 LQKENI. Trimming removed 1 base at V and 4 bases at J, with 1 base between. The CDR3 is 11 amino acids. Using reference TRBV18 and TRBJ2-5 for the parts outside the CDR3, the full variable domain is NAGVMQNPRHLVRRRGQEARLRCSPMKGHSHVYWYRQLPEEGLKFMVYLQKENIIDESGMPKERFSAEFPKEGPSILRIQQVVRGDSAAYFCASSPRETQYFGPGTRLLVL.

The chain employs TRBV7-2 and TRBJ1-2; D is undetermined. Germline loops: CDR1 SGHTA, CDR2 FQGNSA. The CDR3 loop spans 16 amino acids. V was trimmed by 1 base and J by 5 bases, leaving 17 bases between them. As DNA, the CDR3 is TGTGCCAGCAGCTTAGGGGTCCTCGGATCCAAGTATGGCTACACCTTC. This gives the protein CASSLGVLGSKYGYTF.

This chain uses TRBV7-2 with TRBJ1-1; a weak D match, TRBD1 (5 bases). Between the trimmed V and J ends, which lost 1 base and 1 base, there was a span of 10 bases. In germline, CDR1 is SGHTA, CDR2 FQGNSA. The CDR3 is 15 amino acids. CDR3 coding DNA: TGTGCCAGCAGCTTAGTGGGGGGAAAGAACACTGAAGCTTTCTTT. It specifies CASSLVGGKNTEAFF.

This clone was seen more than once but under ten times. The J gene is TRBJ2-2, the V gene TRBV27; no clear D gene. The germline V gene has CDR1 MNHEY and CDR2 SMNVEV (reference sequence). This CDR3 contains 11 residues. Trimming shortened V by 6 bases and J by 6 bases, and 5 bases separated the two germline ends. The CDR3 spells CASSYSGELFF. CDR3 nucleotides: TGTGCCAGCAGCTACTCCGGGGAGCTGTTTTTT.

The chain is built from TRBV28 and TRBJ1-3; D ambiguous. CDR3 length: 13 amino acids. The V gene lost 6 bases and the J gene lost 0 bases, with 6 bases spanning the gap. Germline V lookup: CDR1 MDHEN, CDR2 SYDVKM. The CDR3 protein is CASRTLSGNTIYF. The CDR3 DNA reads as TGTGCCAGCAGGACTCTCTCTGGAAACACCATATATTTT.

The rearrangement joins TRBV5-4 to TRBJ2-1; 7 nucleotides line up with TRBD1. The germline V gene encodes CDR1 SGHNT and CDR2 YYREEE (reference sequence). Trimming took 4 bases from V and 6 from J; bases not matched to a gene: 1. CDR3 length equals 12 residues. CDR3 amino acids: CASSRDSNEQFF. The CDR3, as DNA: TGTGCCAGCAGCCGGGACAGCAATGAGCAGTTCTTC.

The chain is built from TRBV6-6 and TRBJ2-1, with 9 bases identical to TRBD1. There are 13 residues in the CDR3. The V gene's germline CDR1 is MNHNY and CDR2 SVGAGI (reference sequence). V lost 7 bases to trimming and J lost 7 bases; unmatched junction nucleotides: 5. The chain's CDR3 is CASTHRGQNEQFF. The CDR3 DNA sequence: TGTGCCAGCACCCACAGGGGGCAGAATGAGCAGTTCTTC.

This clone has just one count. The V call is TRBV6-5, the J call TRBJ1-1, with unresolved D. The CDR3 spans 14 residues. The V and J ends lost 4 bases and 1 base respectively, with 10 bases between them. CDR1 MNHEY and CDR2 SVGAGI come from the germline V gene. The DNA for the CDR3 is TGTGCCAGCAGTTGGCCGGGAGCGAACACTGAAGCTTTCTTT. Translated, it gives CASSWPGANTEAFF.

The V call is TRBV10-3, the J call TRBJ2-2; D not certain. CDR1 ENHRY and CDR2 SYGVKD come from the germline V gene. The CDR3 has 14 residues. Trimming shortened V by 6 bases and J by 4 bases, and 12 bases separated the two germline ends. In DNA, the CDR3 is TGTGCCATCAGCTCAGTCTGGGGCACCGGGGAGCTGTTTTTT. It yields the protein CAISSVWGTGELFF.

The genes are TRBV6-1 and TRBJ1-5; D gene ambiguous. CDR1 is MNHNS and CDR2 is SASEGT in the germline V gene. The CDR3 contains 17 residues. V was trimmed by 0 bases and J by 2 bases, leaving 14 bases between them. CDR3 loop: CASSEALFSVGNQPQHF. DNA of the CDR3: TGTGCCAGCAGTGAAGCGCTTTTCTCAGTGGGCAATCAGCCCCAGCATTTT.